The sequence of this T cell receptor (beta chain) was determined in a study of OX40 agonist ivuxolimab in advanced cancers. As for the study in general: Therapy given before enrollment (anti-PD-1, anti-PD-L1 or anti-CTLA-4) was allowed, and approximately 40% had some.

Using immunoSEQ multiplex PCR, the repertoire was profiled, and TCRdb retains in-frame clones only, with some absent. Here the sample spans 15,000 to 20,000 clones, approximately 80% being singletons. This clone has only a few counts. Trimming removed 4 bases from V and 4 bases from J, with 14 bases in between. Germline CDR1 reads SGHKS; CDR2 reads YYEKEE (reference sequence). The CDR3 is 14 amino acids. The sequence was collected from an adult with an advanced solid tumor such as melanoma, head and neck, liver or kidney cancer. This material consisted of CD4+ or CD8+ T cells sorted from blood, taken in a trial of the OX40 agonist ivuxolimab. The V and J genes are TRBV5-5 and TRBJ1-2; D is possibly TRBD1 (6 bases). This CDR3 reads CASSETGGLYGYTF. CDR3 nucleotides: TGTGCCAGCAGCGAAACGGGGGGGCTCTATGGCTACACCTTC.